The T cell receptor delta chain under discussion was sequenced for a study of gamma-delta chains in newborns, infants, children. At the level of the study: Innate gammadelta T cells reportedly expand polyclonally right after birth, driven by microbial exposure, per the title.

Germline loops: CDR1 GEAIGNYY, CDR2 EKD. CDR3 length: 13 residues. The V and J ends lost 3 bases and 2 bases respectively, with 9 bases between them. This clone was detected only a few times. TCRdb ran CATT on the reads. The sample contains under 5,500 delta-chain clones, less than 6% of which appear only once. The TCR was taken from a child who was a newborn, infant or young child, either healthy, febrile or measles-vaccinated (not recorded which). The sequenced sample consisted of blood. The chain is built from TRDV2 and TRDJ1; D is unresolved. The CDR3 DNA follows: TGTGCCTGTGACGAGGTACTAACCGATAAACTCATCTTT. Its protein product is CACDEVLTDKLIF.